These 27 T cell receptor beta chains were all obtained from the same sample, sequenced in a study of blood T cells in healthy people across ages. A J-beta primer mix and a sample-barcoded 5' primer were used in a second PCR of about 6 to 12 cycles. MiXCR, applied by TCRdb to the 5' RACE reads, yields one record per CDR3 protein. The table lists about 1.6 million distinct CDR3 sequences, around 35% of them singletons. Sequencing input: blood. Receptors were obtained from a woman under 40 in good health.

This clonotype was seen only once. The chain uses TRBV12-3 or TRBV12-4 and TRBJ1-4; D is undetermined. Trimming pared 5 bases from V and 13 bases from J, leaving 14 bases between. This CDR3 is built from 12 residues. CDR3 loop: CASSHLREGLFF. In nucleotides, the CDR3 is TGTGCCAGCAGTCATCTTAGGGAGGGACTGTTTTTT.

V and J are TRBV6-5 and TRBJ2-4, with 7 nucleotides matching TRBD1. The better agreement between TRBJ2-7 and the DNA end casts doubt on the J call. The CDR3 contains 15 residues. Germline CDR1 is MNHEY and CDR2 is SVGAGI. CDR3 DNA: TGTGCCAGCAGTAGAGGCGGAAGGGGGCGATACGAGCAGTACTTC. Translation: CASSRGGRGRYEQYF.

This clonotype was counted a few times. This chain uses TRBV18 with TRBJ2-7; 10 positions match TRBD2. The CDR3 runs 16 residues. The junction had 4 bases not matched to a gene; V was cut back by 0 bases and J by 2 bases. The germline CDR1 and CDR2 sequences are KGHSH and LQKENI. This CDR3 is CASSPPRSGGAYEQYF. The CDR3 DNA is TGTGCCAGCTCACCACCGAGGAGCGGGGGGGCCTACGAGCAGTACTTC.

The chain employs TRBV10-3 and TRBJ1-5, with 7 bases aligning to TRBD1. CDR1 ENHRY and CDR2 SYGVKD come from the germline V gene. The CDR3 totals 15 residues. J gave up 4 bases and V 6 bases, and 9 bases lay outside the gene matches. In DNA, the CDR3 is TGTGCCATCAGCCCGGGCCAGGGGGAAAATCAGCCCCAGCATTTT. It encodes CAISPGQGENQPQHF.

The rearrangement joins TRBV3-1 to TRBJ2-6; possibly TRBD2 for D (5 bases). The CDR3 extends over 12 amino acids. V was trimmed by 7 bases and J by 17 bases, leaving 18 bases between them. Germline loops: CDR1 LGHDT, CDR2 YNNKEL (reference sequence). CDR3 region: CASTQDGMSMTF. CDR3 nucleotides: TGTGCCAGCACCCAGGACGGGATGTCGATGACTTTC.

The chain employs TRBV2 and TRBJ2-5; D gene uncertain. Germline assignment: CDR1 SNHLY and CDR2 FYNNEI. Trimming took off 2 bases at V and 0 bases at J, with 10 bases between the two ends. This CDR3 comprises 15 residues. The CDR3 here is CASSESQHYQETQYF. CDR3 in DNA: TGTGCCAGCAGTGAATCCCAGCACTACCAAGAGACCCAGTACTTC.

V is TRBV3-1 and J is TRBJ2-6, with 7 bases that match TRBD1. Germline lookup yields CDR1 LGHDT and CDR2 YNNKEL (reference sequence). The CDR3 length is 18 residues. The junction had 7 bases not matched to a gene; V was cut back by 0 bases and J by 2 bases. The CDR3 DNA reads TGTGCCAGCAGCCAAGATCCAGGGGGTTCCCCTGGGGCCAACGTCCTGACTTTC. Translating it yields CASSQDPGGSPGANVLTF.

This clonotype was recorded a few times. The chain has TRBV20-1 and TRBJ1-5; D uncertain. This CDR3 is built from 15 residues. CDR1 is DFQATT, CDR2 SNEGSKA, per germline (reference sequence). V gave up 0 bases and J gave up 2 bases, with 11 bases separating them. The DNA for the CDR3 is TGCAGTGCTAGAGATCGTAGTGTTGGCAATCAGCCCCAGCATTTT. Residues: CSARDRSVGNQPQHF.

This CDR3 reads CASSLIDRGPFRNTEAFF. Here the CDR3 DNA reads TGCGCCAGCAGCCTAATAGACAGGGGGCCCTTTCGGAACACTGAAGCTTTCTTT. The gene calls are TRBV4-1 and TRBJ1-1; TRBD1 matches at 10 bases. The CDR3 spans 18 residues. CDR1 is MGHRA and CDR2 is YSYEKL in the germline V gene. Trimming cost V 4 bases and J 1 base; bases outside gene matches: 12.

The genes are TRBV29-1 and TRBJ2-2; D possibly matches TRBD1 or TRBD2 (6 bases each). Trimming left V 6 bases short and J 1 base short, with 18 bases between. Germline V gene data show CDR1 as SQVTM and CDR2 as ANQGSEA. The CDR3 is made up of 16 amino acids. The CDR3 DNA is TGCAGCGTCCAATCCAGGGGAGGAGGGAACACCGGGGAGCTGTTTTTT. This sequence encodes CSVQSRGGGNTGELFF.

In its sample, this clonotype was seen a few times. The rearrangement uses TRBV2 and TRBJ2-7, with TRBD1 matching over 8 bases. The germline V gene encodes CDR1 SNHLY and CDR2 FYNNEI. V was clipped by 6 bases and J by 6 bases; unmatched bases: 10. This CDR3 spans 14 amino acids. The CDR3 DNA reads as TGTGCCAGCAGAAAGACAGGGGTCTTGATCGAGCAGTACTTC. Protein sequence: CASRKTGVLIEQYF.

The rearrangement joins TRBV27 to TRBJ2-1; 8 bases are a match to TRBD2. CDR3 length: 17 residues. The germline gives CDR1 MNHEY, CDR2 SMNVEV (reference sequence). The trim removed 4 bases at V and 2 bases at J, leaving 10 bases unmatched. The CDR3 DNA sequence: TGTGCCAGCAGTTCCCGACTGATAGCGGGAACCTACAATGAGCAGTTCTTC. Translation gives CASSSRLIAGTYNEQFF.

A word on this clonotype: The junction and the germline gene differ at one end; a read error may be behind it. The chain uses TRBV3-1 and TRBJ1-4; no reliable D call. The CDR3 sequence is 14 residues long. Per the germline V gene, CDR1 is LGHDT and CDR2 is YNNKEL (reference sequence). Written as DNA, the CDR3 is TGTGCCAGCAGCCCGCTTGCAACTAATGAAAAACGGTTTTTT. It encodes CASSPLATNEKRFF.

This clonotype was seen only a few times. The chain carries TRBV10-3 and TRBJ2-5; TRBD2 aligns across 8 bases. This CDR3 is 17 amino acids long. J lost 5 bases, V lost 2 bases, and 13 bases had no gene match. Germline CDR1 and CDR2: ENHRY and SYGVKD. CDR3 protein: CAISETLGAGGRETQYF. The DNA for the CDR3 is TGTGCCATCAGTGAGACCCTGGGGGCGGGAGGTCGGGAGACCCAGTACTTC.

The rearrangement links TRBV21-1 to TRBJ2-3. TRBV21-1 is reported as a pseudogene. This CDR3 spans 15 amino acids. In DNA form, the CDR3 reads TGTGCCAGCAGCAAAGCCCCAAACAGCGCAGATACGCAGTATTTT. Residues: CASSKAPNSADTQYF.

This clonotype was found a few times. This CDR3 is CASSEVRNGGGIGYTF. The CDR3 nucleotides are TGTGCCAGCAGTGAAGTGCGCAATGGGGGAGGGATTGGCTACACCTTC. J is TRBJ1-2 and V is TRBV25-1, with D tentatively TRBD1 (5 bases). Germline V gene lookup returns CDR1 MGHDK and CDR2 SYGVNS. V shed 2 bases and J shed 7 bases, with 20 bases lying between them. The CDR3 loop spans 16 amino acids.

This clonotype was recorded a few times. The rearrangement links TRBV15 to TRBJ2-1, with TRBD1 matching 7 bases. Looked up from germline, CDR1 is LNHNV and CDR2 is YYDKDF (reference sequence). CDR3 length equals 15 residues. V shed 5 bases, J shed 0 bases, and the junction held 4 bases outside the gene matches. The CDR3 sequence: CATSERDSSYNEQFF. CDR3 nucleotides: TGTGCCACCAGCGAGAGGGACAGCTCCTACAATGAGCAGTTCTTC.

On this clonotype itself: The germline gene is not matched at one end of the junction; a read error may be the cause. The chain couples TRBV28 to TRBJ1-2; 10 bases align to TRBD1. The germline V gene has CDR1 MDHEN and CDR2 SYDVKM. The CDR3 is 15 residues long. In DNA form, the CDR3 reads TGTGTCAGCAGCAGACCGGGACAGGGGAAAAATGGCTACACCTTC. This translates into CVSSRPGQGKNGYTF.

The rearrangement links TRBV27 to TRBJ1-5; D gene uncertain. Germline assignment: CDR1 MNHEY and CDR2 SMNVEV (reference sequence). Trimming pared 6 bases from V and 4 bases from J, leaving 7 bases between. The CDR3 runs 12 residues. The CDR3 spells CASSSENQPQHF. The CDR3, as DNA: TGTGCCAGCAGCTCCGAGAATCAGCCCCAGCATTTT.

This chain links TRBV27 with TRBJ2-3; 8 bases align to TRBD2. The CDR3 loop spans 16 amino acids. Germline V gene sequence: CDR1 MNHEY, CDR2 SMNVEV (reference sequence). Germline trimming cut 5 bases from V and 5 bases from J; bases unmatched to any gene: 12. CDR3 in amino acids: CASSSRDSGTVDTQYF. Here the CDR3 DNA reads TGTGCCAGCAGTAGCCGTGATAGCGGGACGGTAGATACGCAGTATTTT.

The table lists this clonotype with many counts. V usage is TRBV5-1 and J usage is TRBJ2-1; D is undetermined. Germline-derived CDR1 and CDR2 are SGHRS and YFSETQ. V shed 5 bases and J shed 8 bases, with 11 bases lying between them. The CDR3 is made up of 12 amino acids. DNA of the CDR3: TGCGCCAGCAGTTCAATTGGCGATGAGCAGTTCTTC. Amino acids: CASSSIGDEQFF.

The V and J genes are TRBV5-6 and TRBJ1-2; D might be TRBD1 (6 bases). Per the germline V gene, CDR1 is SGHDT and CDR2 is YYEEEE. The V end was cut by 1 base, the J end by 7 bases, with 11 bases between. CDR3 length: 13 residues. Here the CDR3 DNA reads TGTGCCAGCAGCTTGCAGGGGCTTGTTGGCTACACCTTC. Translating gives CASSLQGLVGYTF.

This clonotype was seen repeatedly, ten times or more. The junction shows a germline mismatch at one end, possibly a read error. This rearrangement joins TRBV5-1 to TRBJ2-7, with 12 bases matching TRBD2. The CDR3 covers 14 residues. Germline CDR1 and CDR2: SGHRS and YFSETQ. This CDR3 reads CASTLTSGSYEQYF. CDR3 coding DNA: TGTGCCAGCACCCTGACTAGCGGGAGTTACGAGCAGTACTTC.

This clonotype appeared many times. V and J are TRBV29-1 and TRBJ2-5; D is ambiguous. Trimming pared 6 bases from V and 5 bases from J, leaving 7 bases between. CDR3 length equals 10 residues. Germline-derived CDR1 and CDR2 are SQVTM and ANQGSEA. CDR3 sequence reads: CSVAGETQYF. The CDR3 bases are TGCAGCGTGGCTGGGGAGACCCAGTACTTC.

The CDR3 DNA reads as TGTGCCATCGGGGACAGCTATGGCTACACCTTC. This sequence encodes CAIGDSYGYTF. The chain is built from TRBV10-3 and TRBJ1-2; TRBD1 matches at 7 bases. Germline assignment: CDR1 ENHRY and CDR2 SYGVKD. The CDR3 loop spans 11 amino acids. V shed 8 bases, J shed 4 bases, and the junction held 1 base outside the gene matches.

This clonotype was found many times. This chain connects TRBV7-9 to TRBJ2-7, with D possibly being TRBD1 (6 bases). The germline V gene has CDR1 SEHNR and CDR2 FQNEAQ (reference sequence). The V end was cut by 4 bases, the J end by 6 bases, with 19 bases between. The CDR3 is 15 amino acids. CDR3 coding DNA: TGTGCCAGCAGCTCCGAAGGGGGAAAAGTTGCCGAGCAGTACTTC. This translates into CASSSEGGKVAEQYF.

For this clonotype: This sequence may be a read error, since a much larger clone differs from it by one base. The CDR3 loop is CSGRRDAEQYF. The CDR3 nucleotides are TGCAGCGGACGCAGGGATGCTGAGCAGTACTTC. The chain links TRBV29-1 to TRBJ2-7, with D tentatively TRBD1 (5 bases). Germline lookup yields CDR1 SQVTM and CDR2 ANQGSEA. The CDR3 covers 11 residues. Trimming removed 7 bases at V and 7 bases at J, with 14 bases between.